These 25 T cell receptor beta chains were sequenced from one sample in a study of early T cells in non-severe SARS-CoV-2 infection. TCRdb redid the calling of the 5' RACE reads with MiXCR, one entry per CDR3 protein. This sample carries under 70,000 distinct CDR3 sequences, roughly 12% of them seen once, and the ten largest clones take approximately 10%. The sequencing sample was made of whole blood. All receptors come from an adult who was a healthcare worker with PCR-confirmed SARS-CoV-2 infection or an uninfected control (not recorded which).

The chain has TRBV29-1 and TRBJ2-1; D not resolved. Between the trimmed V and J ends, which lost 8 bases and 6 bases, there was a span of 14 bases. Germline-derived CDR1 and CDR2 are SQVTM and ANQGSEA. This CDR3 has 12 amino acids. The CDR3 is CSSLGLSNEQFF. Written as DNA, the CDR3 is TGCAGCTCGCTTGGGTTGAGCAATGAGCAGTTCTTC.

This sequence joins TRBV14 and TRBJ2-1; D is unclear. CDR3 length: 15 residues. Germline-derived CDR1 and CDR2 are SGHDN and FVKESK. V dropped 0 bases and J dropped 4 bases, with 10 bases sitting between them. The CDR3 DNA follows: TGTGCCAGCAGCCAAGACGACTCGCCATACAATGAGCAGTTCTTC. Encoded protein: CASSQDDSPYNEQFF.

This clonotype came up a few times. The rearrangement joins TRBV4-3 to TRBJ2-1; D is unclear. Trimming shortened V by 1 base and J by 5 bases, and 9 bases separated the two germline ends. Germline V CDR1 and CDR2: LGHNA, YSLEER. The CDR3 totals 14 residues. CDR3 amino acids: CASSQGPANNEQFF. The CDR3, as DNA: TGCGCCAGCAGCCAAGGTCCAGCGAACAATGAGCAGTTCTTC.

Ten or more counts support this clonotype. CDR3 sequence (DNA): TGTGCCAGCAGTAGCTCCGGGACCCTTAGCAATCAGCCCCAGCATTTT. This encodes CASSSSGTLSNQPQHF. The chain employs TRBV27 and TRBJ1-5; TRBD1 might be the D (5 bases). The CDR3 has 16 amino acids. Trimming removed 5 bases at V and 0 bases at J, with 14 bases between. Germline V CDR1 and CDR2: MNHEY, SMNVEV (reference sequence).

This clonotype was seen ten or more times. The chain has TRBV11-2 and TRBJ1-1; tentative D call: TRBD1 (6 bases). CDR1 SGHAT and CDR2 FQNNGV come from the germline V gene. V gave up 5 bases and J gave up 7 bases, with 8 bases separating them. The CDR3 has 11 residues. The CDR3: CASSLDSEAFF. Here the CDR3 DNA reads TGTGCCAGCAGCCTGGACAGTGAAGCTTTCTTT.

This clonotype came up many times. V is TRBV28 and J is TRBJ1-2; D remains ambiguous. CDR3 length: 11 amino acids. Trimming took 5 bases from V and 5 from J, leaving 6 bases between them. The germline V gene has CDR1 MDHEN and CDR2 SYDVKM. CDR3 protein: CASSARYGYTF. The CDR3 DNA is TGTGCCAGCAGTGCCCGATATGGCTACACCTTC.

The chain links TRBV20-1 to TRBJ1-2; D perhaps matches TRBD1 (5 bases). Looked up from germline, CDR1 is DFQATT and CDR2 is SNEGSKA (reference sequence). CDR3 length: 12 amino acids. V was shortened by 5 bases and J by 8 bases, with 15 bases between the two germline ends. The CDR3 region is CSAVGPGKGYTF. The CDR3 nucleotides are TGCAGTGCTGTGGGGCCGGGGAAAGGCTACACCTTC.

There are a few counts of this clonotype. The chain combines TRBV20-1 with TRBJ2-1; maybe TRBD2 (7 bases). With 4 bases removed from V and 7 bases from J, the gap between germline ends came to 17 bases. The germline gives CDR1 DFQATT, CDR2 SNEGSKA (reference sequence). The CDR3 is made up of 14 amino acids. CDR3 nucleotides: TGCAGTGCTACGCGAGGGGGGGCCTCTAATGAGCAGTTCTTC. Translation gives CSATRGGASNEQFF.

This clonotype was detected a few times. This chain's CDR3 is CASERQGTGELFF. The CDR3 DNA is TGTGCCAGCGAAAGACAGGGAACCGGGGAGCTGTTTTTT. The V gene is TRBV3-1, the J gene TRBJ2-2; TRBD1 agrees at 7 bases. V lost 8 bases and J lost 5; bases outside the gene matches: 5. The CDR3 consists of 13 residues. Germline values: CDR1 LGHDT, CDR2 YNNKEL (reference sequence). Using reference TRBV3-1 and TRBJ2-2 for the parts outside the CDR3, the full variable domain is DTAVSQTPKYLVTQMGNDKSIKCEQNLGHDTMYWYKQDSKKFLKIMFSYNNKELIINETVPNRFSPKSPDKAHLNLHINSLELGDSAVYFCASERQGTGELFFGEGSRLTVL.

This clonotype was seen a handful of times. The V gene is TRBV12-3 or TRBV12-4, the J gene TRBJ1-4, with 7 bases that match TRBD1. J gave up 8 bases and V 3 bases, and 9 bases lay outside the gene matches. CDR3 size: 15 residues. CDR3 bases: TGTGCCAGCAGTTTGAGAACAGGGGTAGGGGAAAAACTGTTTTTT. Translated, it gives CASSLRTGVGEKLFF.

The V and J genes are TRBV7-2 and TRBJ2-5; D is unclear. The length of the CDR3 is 14 residues. Germline loops: CDR1 SGHTA, CDR2 FQGNSA. With 8 bases removed from V and 0 bases from J, the gap between germline ends came to 13 bases. The CDR3 spells CASGPGRNQETQYF. CDR3 sequence (DNA): TGTGCCAGCGGACCTGGACGGAACCAAGAGACCCAGTACTTC.

This clonotype was observed many times. The chain recombines TRBV2 with TRBJ1-5; tentative D call: TRBD1 (6 bases). Trimming cost V 6 bases and J 1 base, with 16 bases left between them. Germline V gene lookup returns CDR1 SNHLY and CDR2 FYNNEI. This CDR3 region has 16 residues. Here the CDR3 DNA reads TGTGCCAGCAGGGGGACAAAAGCTGGGAGCAATCAGCCCCAGCATTTT. Translation gives CASRGTKAGSNQPQHF.

This clonotype was counted ten times or more. This sequence joins TRBV30 and TRBJ1-5, with a weak D call TRBD1 (5 bases). Germline CDR1 GTSNPN, CDR2 SVGIG (reference sequence). V shed 3 bases and J shed 9 bases, with 21 bases lying between them. The CDR3 loop spans 15 amino acids. The CDR3 sequence is CAWSYARGSYAPQHF. The CDR3 coding sequence is TGTGCCTGGAGCTATGCTCGGGGGTCTTACGCGCCCCAGCATTTT.

The chain combines TRBV10-3 with TRBJ1-2, with 7 bases lining up with TRBD1. The CDR3 contains 15 residues. With V trimmed by 2 bases and J by 4 bases, 7 bases remained unmatched. In germline, CDR1 is ENHRY, CDR2 SYGVKD. CDR3 bases: TGTGCCATCAGTGAGATCCAACAGGGGACCTATGGCTACACCTTC. Its protein is CAISEIQQGTYGYTF.

This clonotype is medium-sized in the sample. The gene calls are TRBV3-1 and TRBJ2-7, with a weak D call TRBD1 (6 bases). Per germline, CDR1 LGHDT and CDR2 YNNKEL (reference sequence). V shed 1 base and J shed 2 bases, with 9 bases lying between them. The CDR3 length is 14 residues. The CDR3: CASSQGTGTYEQYF. The CDR3 DNA follows: TGTGCCAGCAGCCAAGGCACAGGGACCTACGAGCAGTACTTC.

Ten or more counts support this clonotype. V is TRBV6-1 and J is TRBJ1-6; D ambiguous. Trimming left V 5 bases short and J 7 bases short, with 21 bases between. This CDR3 comprises 17 residues. Germline values: CDR1 MNHNS, CDR2 SASEGT. CDR3 region: CASSPLPPSYENSPLHF. CDR3 sequence (DNA): TGTGCCAGCAGTCCTCTCCCACCCTCATATGAGAATTCACCCCTCCACTTT.

The CDR3 nucleotides read TGTGCCAGCAGCGACCCCCCGGGGGGGCCTTTCAACGAGCAGTACTTC. Protein product: CASSDPPGGPFNEQYF. V gene TRBV7-9 combines with J gene TRBJ2-7; 8 bases fit TRBD2. This CDR3 comprises 16 residues. Per the germline V gene, CDR1 is SEHNR and CDR2 is FQNEAQ (reference sequence). Trimming removed 5 bases from V and 5 bases from J; junction bases left unmatched: 14. Based on the CDR3 plus reference TRBV7-9 and TRBJ2-7, the full variable domain is DTGVSQNPRHKITKRGQNVTFRCDPISEHNRLYWYRQTLGQGPEFLTYFQNEAQLEKSRLLSDRFSAERPKGSFSTLEIQRTEQGDSAMYLCASSDPPGGPFNEQYFGPGTRLTVT.

The CDR3 sequence is CASSLKDRGEQFF. In DNA form, the CDR3 reads TGTGCCAGCAGTTTAAAGGACAGGGGTGAGCAGTTCTTC. The chain employs TRBV12-3 or TRBV12-4 and TRBJ2-1; 9 bases are a match to TRBD1. This CDR3 has 13 residues. J was trimmed by 9 bases and V by 2 bases; bases with no gene match: 2.

The V call is TRBV5-4, the J call TRBJ2-7; the D call may be TRBD1 or TRBD2 (5 bases each). CDR1 is SGHNT and CDR2 is YYREEE in the germline V gene (reference sequence). The CDR3 has 14 residues. The V gene lost 4 bases and the J gene lost 5 bases, with 16 bases spanning the gap. In DNA, the CDR3 is TGTGCCAGCAGCGGGGGTAAGCACCGGGACGAGCAGTACTTC. Encoded protein: CASSGGKHRDEQYF.

This clonotype was counted between two and nine times. J is TRBJ2-5 and V is TRBV4-1; 13 bases match TRBD2. V trimming: 1 base; J trimming: 1 base; junction bases outside the gene matches: 9. The CDR3 consists of 19 residues. The germline gives CDR1 MGHRA, CDR2 YSYEKL. DNA of the CDR3: TGCGCCAGCAGCCAAGGCACTAGCGGGGGGGCGGGTGCCCAAGAGACCCAGTACTTC. Its translation: CASSQGTSGGAGAQETQYF.

At least ten counts were recorded for this clonotype. The chain recombines TRBV20-1 with TRBJ2-1; 12 bases match TRBD2. The germline V gene has CDR1 DFQATT and CDR2 SNEGSKA (reference sequence). The length of the CDR3 is 14 residues. V was pared by 6 bases and J by 7 bases, with 7 bases of the junction left unmatched. The CDR3 region has the DNA TGCAGTGCCCCTTCTAGCGGGGGGGCGAATGAGCAGTTCTTC. It specifies CSAPSSGGANEQFF.

This clonotype turned up a few times. The chain employs TRBV9 and TRBJ1-1, with D possibly TRBD1 on 6 matching bases. The CDR3 is made up of 15 amino acids. Trimming removed 7 bases at V and 3 bases at J, with 19 bases between. From germline, CDR1 is SGDLS and CDR2 YYNGEE. This chain's CDR3 is CASGGPGGRDTEAFF. The CDR3 DNA reads as TGTGCCAGCGGAGGCCCCGGGGGCAGGGACACTGAAGCTTTCTTT.

This clonotype has a handful of counts. The chain links TRBV2 to TRBJ2-5, with a weak D call TRBD2 (5 bases). The germline V gene has CDR1 SNHLY and CDR2 FYNNEI. Deletions cut 7 bases from V and 5 bases from J, with 11 bases between. This CDR3 is built from 12 residues. CDR3 region: CASISSVETQYF. CDR3 DNA sequence: TGTGCCAGCATTAGTAGCGTTGAGACCCAGTACTTC.

The chain couples TRBV29-1 to TRBJ1-2; 8 bases align to TRBD1. CDR1 is SQVTM and CDR2 is ANQGSEA in the germline V gene. This CDR3 region has 12 residues. V trimming: 7 bases; J trimming: 4 bases; junction bases outside the gene matches: 5. CDR3 nucleotide sequence: TGCAGCGGCGGACAGGGCGGCTATGGCTACACCTTC. As protein: CSGGQGGYGYTF.

This clonotype was observed a few times. This chain joins TRBV20-1 and TRBJ2-7, with D maybe TRBD1 (5 bases). Germline CDR1 is DFQATT and CDR2 is SNEGSKA (reference sequence). The V end lost 0 bases, the J end lost 0 bases, and 12 bases lay between the germline ends. This CDR3 region has 15 residues. The CDR3 bases are TGCAGTGCTAGAGAGGGGTCAGGGTCCTCCTACGAGCAGTACTTC. Translation: CSAREGSGSSYEQYF.